This T cell receptor (beta chain) was captured in a study of T cell clonality in common variable immunodeficiency. Whole-study results and caveats: Fewer deletions and N-nucleotide insertions were reportedly seen in common variable immunodeficiency TCR beta sequences. Fewer TCRbeta clones were shared among CVID subjects than controls.

Heparinized whole blood, roughly 5 to 8 ml, came from each donor. As regards this clone: The antigen is unknown. The read falls 3 residues short of the CDR3 end, and the missing part is taken from the germline J gene.

Germline CDR1 SNHLY, CDR2 FYNNEI. The CDR3 has 13 amino acids. The V end was cut by 3 bases, the J end by 4 bases, with 7 bases between. CVID and control samples used equivalent genomic DNA input. Only in-frame clones appear in the TCRdb table, and some are missing; sequencing was by immunoSEQ multiplex PCR. The sample includes around 20,000 clones, none of them occurring once. This chain joins TRBV2 and TRBJ1-3, with D possibly matching TRBD1 (5 bases). Sequencing was carried out using peripheral blood mononuclear cells. This sequence originates from a human donor with common variable immunodeficiency. CDR3 amino acids: CASSDEGGNTIYF. CDR3 DNA (partial): TGTGCCAGCAGTGATGAGGGGGGAAACACC.